This TCR beta chain is drawn from a study of shared clonotypes between healthy human individuals. TCRdb keeps only in-frame clones here, not all; method: immunoSEQ multiplex PCR. The sample lists approximately 2.3 million clones, over 90% seen once, with under 0.45% in the top ten. The CDR3 is made up of 15 amino acids. Germline values: CDR1 MRHNA, CDR2 SNTAGT. Trimming shortened V by 4 bases and J by 4 bases, and 14 bases separated the two germline ends. This clone is a singleton in its sample. The J gene is TRBJ2-1, the V gene TRBV6-4, with D maybe TRBD1 (6 bases). This clonotype was sampled from a man aged 18-30 years in good health. Some clones in this sample may be carry-over from other donors' samples. The sample was naive CD4+ T cells from PBMCs. This sample's subset: CD45RA+ positively selected. The CDR3 nucleotides are TGTGCCAGCAGTGCCTCGGGGCAGGGGTACAATGAGCAGTTCTTC. Encoded protein: CASSASGQGYNEQFF.